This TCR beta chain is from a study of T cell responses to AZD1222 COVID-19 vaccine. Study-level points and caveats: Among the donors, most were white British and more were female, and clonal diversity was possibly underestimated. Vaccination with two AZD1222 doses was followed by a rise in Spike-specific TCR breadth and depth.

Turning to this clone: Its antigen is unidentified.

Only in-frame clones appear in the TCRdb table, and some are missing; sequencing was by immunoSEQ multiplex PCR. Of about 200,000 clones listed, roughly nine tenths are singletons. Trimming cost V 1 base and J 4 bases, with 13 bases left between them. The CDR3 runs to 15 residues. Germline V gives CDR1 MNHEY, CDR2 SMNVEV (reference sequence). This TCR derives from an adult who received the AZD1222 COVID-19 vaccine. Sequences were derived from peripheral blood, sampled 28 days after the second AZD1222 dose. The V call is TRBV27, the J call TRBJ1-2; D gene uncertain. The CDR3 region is CASSLYGEEGYGYTF. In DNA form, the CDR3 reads TGTGCCAGCAGTTTATATGGGGAGGAGGGCTATGGCTACACCTTC.